This T cell receptor (beta chain) appears in the sequencing data of a study of response to subunit inactivated influenza vaccine (dated by TCRdb to the late 2010s). Study-level background: Deep quantitative profiling of the T cell receptor repertoire was used in the study to follow responses to a trivalent subunit inactivated influenza vaccine. Overall study results and their limits: The authors suggested that each seasonal influenza vaccination may recruit only a limited number of new T cells.

To prepare the library, RT-PCR was applied. These reads were obtained on an Illumina HiSeq 2500. TCRdb trimmed the raw reads at Q25, called clones with MiXCR and kept productive beta chains. Records with the same CDR3 protein are collapsed into one entry carrying the most frequent genes and DNA. For this sample the table gives 500,000 to 750,000 distinct CDR3 sequences, of which 12% to 15% were detected only once. The ten largest clones represent approximately 12% of the sample. This clonotype was seen repeatedly, ten times or more. Its antigen target is currently unknown. The record has no base qualities; no much larger clone is one base away. Ends trimmed: V by 4 bases, J by 7 bases; bases unmatched to a gene: 18. The CDR3 sequence holds 18 residues, the cysteine and phenylalanine included. CDR3 DNA only is kept here, 54 bases in frame from base 1.

The sequence joins TRBV12-3 or TRBV12-4 to TRBJ2-1; 8 of the junction bases match TRBD2. This clonotype was obtained from a man between 45 and 60 years old who received an inactivated influenza vaccine. Donor details come from another sample of the same person, matched by shared clones. The source material was PBMCs from blood, sampled about 13 days after vaccination. The CDR3: CASSSLAVWGEGRNEQFF. The sequenced DNA: TGTGCCAGCAGTTCACTAGCGGTGTGGGGGGAGGGCCGTAATGAGCAGTTCTTC.